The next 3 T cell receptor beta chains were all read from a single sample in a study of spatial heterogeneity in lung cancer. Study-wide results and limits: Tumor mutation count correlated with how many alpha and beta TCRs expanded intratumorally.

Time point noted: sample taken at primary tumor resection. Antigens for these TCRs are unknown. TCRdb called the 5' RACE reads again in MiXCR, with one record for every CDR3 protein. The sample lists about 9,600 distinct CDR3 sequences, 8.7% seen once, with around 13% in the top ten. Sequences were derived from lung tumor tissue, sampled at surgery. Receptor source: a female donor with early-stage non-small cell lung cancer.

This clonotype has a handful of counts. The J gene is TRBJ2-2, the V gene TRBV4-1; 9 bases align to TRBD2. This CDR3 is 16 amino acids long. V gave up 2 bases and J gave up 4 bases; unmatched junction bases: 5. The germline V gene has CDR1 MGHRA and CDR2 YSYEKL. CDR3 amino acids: CASSQKGTSSTGELFF. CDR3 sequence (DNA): TGCGCCAGCAGCCAAAAAGGGACTAGCAGCACCGGGGAGCTGTTTTTT.

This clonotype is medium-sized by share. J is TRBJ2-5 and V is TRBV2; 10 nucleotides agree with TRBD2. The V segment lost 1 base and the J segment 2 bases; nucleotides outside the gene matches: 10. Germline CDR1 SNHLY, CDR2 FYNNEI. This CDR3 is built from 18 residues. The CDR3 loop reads CASSEDFLAGETQETQYF. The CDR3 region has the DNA TGTGCCAGCAGTGAAGATTTTCTAGCGGGGGAAACACAAGAGACCCAGTACTTC.

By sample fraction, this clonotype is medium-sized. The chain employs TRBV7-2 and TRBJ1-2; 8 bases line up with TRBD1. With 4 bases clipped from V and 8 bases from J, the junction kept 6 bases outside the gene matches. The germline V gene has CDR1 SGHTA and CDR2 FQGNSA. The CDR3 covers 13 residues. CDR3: CASSSRTGQGYTF. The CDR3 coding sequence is TGTGCCAGCAGCTCCCGGACAGGGCAAGGCTACACCTTC.